The clone carrying this TCR beta chain has just a few counts. Antigen specificity is unknown. The sample originates from a study of T cells after yellow fever vaccination. The germline gives CDR1 DFQATT, CDR2 SNEGSKA (reference sequence). This CDR3 spans 13 amino acids. The V end was cut by 1 base, the J end by 5 bases, with 12 bases between. Study-wide results and limits: There was a possibility that FACS-sorted repertoires contained abundant clonotypes contaminating from the bulk population. Subsequent to the booster, the majority of primary-vaccination clones reappeared (roughly 97% CD4, around 85% CD8).

The authors made TCR cDNA by 5'RACE template switching, adding a universal primer site and UMIs. TCRdb re-called the 5' RACE reads through MiXCR, storing one row per CDR3 protein. The profile shows 450,000 to 550,000 distinct CDR3 sequences, about 19% of them singletons. The V gene is TRBV20-1, the J gene TRBJ2-7; the D gene could be TRBD1 or TRBD2 (5 bases each). The sequence derives from a man aged 30 to 45 who received the YFV17D yellow fever vaccine. Here the sequenced sample was PBMCs, taken 15 days after the yellow fever booster vaccination. The CDR3 bases are TGCAGTGCTAGAGGAGGGGATGTGAACGAGCAGTACTTC. It translates to CSARGGDVNEQYF.